The sequence of this T cell receptor beta chain was determined in a study of OX40 agonist ivuxolimab in advanced cancers. Study-level results: Doses of 0.1 to 3.0 mg/kg were accompanied by clonal expansion of CD4+ and CD8+ blood T cells by week 6. Expanded clones were, on average, more numerous among CD8+ T cells than CD4+.

Remarks on this clone: The target antigen is unknown.

Data came from immunoSEQ multiplex PCR; TCRdb stores just in-frame clones and leaves some out. The table has some 11,000 clones, 75% to 85% seen once. Blood draws occurred at baseline, cycle 4 day 1, and cycle 7 day 1. Trimming left V 1 base short and J 10 bases short, with 14 bases between. There are 14 residues in the CDR3. Germline V gene lookup returns CDR1 MNHNY and CDR2 SVGAGI (reference sequence). The chain combines TRBV6-6 with TRBJ2-1; no clear D gene. Sequenced here: CD4+ or CD8+ T cells sorted from blood, sampled in a trial of the OX40 agonist ivuxolimab. The TCR was taken from an adult with an advanced solid tumor such as melanoma, head and neck, liver or kidney cancer. DNA for the CDR3: TGTGCCAGCAGTTACTGGTTGGGCGACGGCGAGCAGTTCTTC. It is translated as CASSYWLGDGEQFF.